The 25 T cell receptor beta chains presented below share a single source sample, sequenced in a study of STAT5B mutations in CD4+ large granular lymphocyte leukemia. Sequencing used immunoSEQ multiplex PCR; TCRdb keeps in-frame clones, though not all of them. The repertoire holds more than 6,500 clones, with about 90% as singletons. Material: PBMCs. The source of these receptors is an older woman with CD4+ T-cell large granular lymphocyte leukemia.

The sample holds a few counts of this clone. The V call is TRBV5-1, the J call TRBJ2-2; unclear D gene. V lost 4 bases, J lost 4 bases, and 14 bases lay in between. In germline, CDR1 is SGHRS, CDR2 YFSETQ. The CDR3 sequence is 15 residues long. This CDR3 reads CASSPRHDGTGELFF. DNA for the CDR3: TGCGCCAGCAGCCCCCGACACGACGGCACCGGGGAGCTGTTTTTT.

The rearrangement links TRBV5-4 to TRBJ1-2; 8 positions match TRBD1. The CDR3 is 16 amino acids. Trimming cost V 4 bases and J 1 base; bases outside gene matches: 9. CDR1 and CDR2 (germline): SGHNT, YYREEE (reference sequence). The CDR3 DNA reads as TGTGCCAGCAGCGGGGACAGGAGTAGGCTTAACTATGGCTACACCTTC. Encoded protein: CASSGDRSRLNYGYTF. The complete variable domain, with remaining parts taken from reference TRBV5-4 and TRBJ1-2, reads ETGVTQSPTHLIKTRGQQVTLRCSSQSGHNTVSWYQQALGQGPQFIFQYYREEENGRGNFPPRFSGLQFPNYSSELNVNALELDDSALYLCASSGDRSRLNYGYTFGSGTRLTVV.

This chain connects TRBV11-2 to TRBJ1-1; tentatively, D is TRBD1 (5 bases). Germline V gives CDR1 SGHAT, CDR2 FQNNGV. The CDR3 length is 11 residues. The ends were cut back, 4 bases at V and 9 bases at J, with 9 bases in the middle. The CDR3 region has the DNA TGTGCCAGCAGCTCGACAGTTAAAGCTTTCTTT. This sequence encodes CASSSTVKAFF.

This clone appeared a single time. The chain recombines TRBV5-1 with TRBJ2-3, with 11 bases that match TRBD2. V gave up 2 bases and J gave up 4 bases; unmatched junction bases: 0. The germline V gene has CDR1 SGHRS and CDR2 YFSETQ. The CDR3 contains 14 residues. CDR3 sequence (DNA): TGCGCCAGCAGCTTTAGCGGGGGGGCAGATACGCAGTATTTT. Its translation: CASSFSGGADTQYF.

The rearrangement uses TRBV7-2 and TRBJ1-6, with TRBD1 identical over 8 bases. The germline V gene encodes CDR1 SGHTA and CDR2 FQGNSA. After removal of 5 bases from V and 1 base from J, the junction contained 1 base not matched to a gene. The CDR3 sequence is 15 residues long. CDR3 sequence: CASSTGGSYNSPLHF. The CDR3 DNA follows: TGTGCCAGCAGCACAGGGGGGTCCTATAATTCACCCCTCCACTTT.

The chain is built from TRBV18 and TRBJ1-5; D unclear. The CDR3 is made up of 13 amino acids. Germline V CDR1 and CDR2: KGHSH, LQKENI. V lost 3 bases, J lost 7 bases, and 10 bases lay in between. The CDR3 protein is CASSPSINQPQHF. DNA for the CDR3: TGTGCCAGCTCACCGAGCATAAACCAGCCCCAGCATTTT.

The rearrangement uses TRBV28 and TRBJ1-1; D is uncertain. V dropped 6 bases and J dropped 0 bases, with 11 bases sitting between them. The germline V gene encodes CDR1 MDHEN and CDR2 SYDVKM. The CDR3 totals 14 residues. The CDR3 sequence is CASSSVTMNTEAFF. In nucleotides, the CDR3 is TGTGCCAGCAGCTCTGTTACAATGAACACTGAAGCTTTCTTT.

V and J are TRBV7-9 and TRBJ1-5; no clear D gene. V dropped 3 bases and J dropped 3 bases, with 3 bases sitting between them. The germline V gene encodes CDR1 SEHNR and CDR2 FQNEAQ (reference sequence). This CDR3 spans 12 amino acids. The CDR3, as DNA: TGTGCCAGCAGCTTGGACAATCAGCCCCAGCATTTT. This codes for CASSLDNQPQHF.

This rearrangement joins TRBV5-1 to TRBJ1-1; TRBD1 matches 7 bases. The CDR3 length is 13 residues. CDR1 is SGHRS, CDR2 YFSETQ, per germline. V dropped 3 bases and J dropped 5; count of bases not matched to a gene: 4. CDR3 in amino acids: CASSSQGGTEAFF. The CDR3 nucleotides read TGCGCCAGCAGCTCCCAGGGGGGTACTGAAGCTTTCTTT. Complete variable domain (other parts from reference TRBV5-1 and TRBJ1-1): KAGVTQTPRYLIKTRGQQVTLSCSPISGHRSVSWYQQTPGQGLQFLFEYFSETQRNKGNFPGRFSGRQFSNSRSEMNVSTLELGDSALYLCASSSQGGTEAFFGQGTRLTVV.

This clone has a single count. The chain has TRBV7-2 and TRBJ2-7; 8 positions agree with TRBD2. Germline V CDR1 and CDR2: SGHTA, FQGNSA. The V gene end was trimmed by 5 bases and the J gene end by 0 bases; junction bases not matched to a gene: 6. This CDR3 has 15 residues. The CDR3 bases are TGTGCCAGCAGCCCCGGGGGGGGTCCCTCCTACGAGCAGTACTTC. This sequence encodes CASSPGGGPSYEQYF.

The chain joins TRBV27 to TRBJ1-5; 12 positions match TRBD1. Germline assignment: CDR1 MNHEY and CDR2 SMNVEV (reference sequence). This CDR3 has 17 amino acids. The V gene end was trimmed by 4 bases and the J gene end by 4 bases; junction bases not matched to a gene: 8. CDR3 loop: CASSSKGTGGANQPQHF. Here the CDR3 DNA reads TGTGCCAGCAGTTCAAAAGGGACAGGGGGCGCGAATCAGCCCCAGCATTTT.

The CDR3 DNA follows: TGTGCCAGCAGCTCTATAGCGGGGGGCCTCAACACCGGGGAGCTGTTTTTT. It translates to CASSSIAGGLNTGELFF. This chain connects TRBV5-6 to TRBJ2-2; TRBD2 matches at 10 bases. V gave up 3 bases and J gave up 2 bases; unmatched junction bases: 7. This CDR3 has 17 residues. Germline V gene sequence: CDR1 SGHDT, CDR2 YYEEEE. Supplemented by reference TRBV5-6 and TRBJ2-2, the full variable domain reads DAGVTQSPTHLIKTRGQQVTLRCSPKSGHDTVSWYQQALGQGPQFIFQYYEEEERQRGNFPDRFSGHQFPNYSSELNVNALLLGDSALYLCASSSIAGGLNTGELFFGEGSRLTVL.

The genes are TRBV6-6 and TRBJ1-6, with 7 bases identical to TRBD1. Germline V gene sequence: CDR1 MNHNY, CDR2 SVGAGI (reference sequence). The CDR3 loop spans 13 amino acids. V lost 10 bases to trimming and J lost 9 bases; unmatched junction nucleotides: 9. CDR3 nucleotides: TGTGCCACCTCGGGACAGTTGAGTTCACCCCTCCACTTT. Its translation is CATSGQLSSPLHF.

The V call is TRBV11-2, the J call TRBJ1-3, with a tentative D call TRBD1 (5 bases). This CDR3 is 15 amino acids long. CDR1 SGHAT and CDR2 FQNNGV come from the germline V gene. Between the trimmed V and J ends, which lost 3 bases and 1 base, there was a span of 10 bases. CDR3 DNA sequence: TGTGCCAGCAGCTTTAGGACAACTTCTGGAAACACCATATATTTT. Translation: CASSFRTTSGNTIYF.

The J gene is TRBJ1-4, the V gene TRBV27; 7 nucleotides match TRBD1. Germline trimming cut 5 bases from V and 8 bases from J; bases unmatched to any gene: 11. The germline CDR1 and CDR2 sequences are MNHEY and SMNVEV (reference sequence). This CDR3 has 15 amino acids. The chain's CDR3 is CASSQPGQRGEKLFF. Here the CDR3 DNA reads TGTGCCAGCAGTCAGCCGGGACAGCGGGGGGAAAAACTGTTTTTT.

The chain recombines TRBV6-1 with TRBJ1-4; D not certain. The germline CDR1 and CDR2 sequences are MNHNS and SASEGT. There are 15 residues in the CDR3. Trimming took 1 base from V and 5 from J, leaving 11 bases between them. CDR3 in DNA: TGTGCCAGCAGTGAAGTTGGAGGGTGGAATGAAAAACTGTTTTTT. Translated, it gives CASSEVGGWNEKLFF.

This clone was detected only once. This rearrangement joins TRBV27 to TRBJ1-1, with 7 nucleotides matching TRBD1. Looked up from germline, CDR1 is MNHEY and CDR2 is SMNVEV (reference sequence). Trimming cost V 6 bases and J 4 bases; bases outside gene matches: 11. This CDR3 contains 15 residues. The CDR3 nucleotides are TGTGCCAGCAGAAAAGGCAGGGGGTTTGGCACTGAAGCTTTCTTT. The encoded protein is CASRKGRGFGTEAFF.

CDR3: CASSQDLVGGRVSGNTIYF. CDR3 nucleotides: TGCGCCAGCAGCCAAGATCTGGTCGGCGGCAGGGTCTCTGGAAACACCATATATTTT. The chain couples TRBV4-3 to TRBJ1-3; possibly TRBD1 for D (5 bases). V was pared by 0 bases and J by 0 bases, with 18 bases between. The CDR3 is 19 residues long. Per germline, CDR1 LGHNA and CDR2 YSLEER.

The chain employs TRBV14 and TRBJ2-5; D unresolved. Germline-derived CDR1 and CDR2 are SGHDN and FVKESK. Trimming removed 4 bases at V and 5 bases at J, with 11 bases between. This CDR3 has 13 residues. CDR3 protein: CASSPQVLETQYF. The CDR3 DNA follows: TGTGCCAGCAGCCCCCAGGTCCTCGAGACCCAGTACTTC.

V and J are TRBV5-6 and TRBJ1-1, with 9 bases fitting TRBD1. Trimming at V came to 3 bases and at J to 4 bases, leaving 7 bases not matched to a gene. Germline V CDR1 and CDR2: SGHDT, YYEEEE. There are 15 residues in the CDR3. CDR3 sequence: CASSSTGGASTEAFF. The DNA of the CDR3 is TGTGCCAGCAGCTCAACAGGGGGCGCAAGCACTGAAGCTTTCTTT.

The J gene is TRBJ2-1, the V gene TRBV9; D remains ambiguous. V was clipped by 0 bases and J by 1 base, with 8 bases between them. CDR3 length: 15 amino acids. Germline V lookup: CDR1 SGDLS, CDR2 YYNGEE. The CDR3 DNA sequence: TGTGCCAGCAGCGTAGCGGTAGGTTCCTACAATGAGCAGTTCTTC. Amino acid sequence: CASSVAVGSYNEQFF.

The chain couples TRBV18 to TRBJ2-7, with 7 bases that match TRBD1. Trimming took 3 bases from V and 2 from J; bases not matched to a gene: 4. Germline V gene sequence: CDR1 KGHSH, CDR2 LQKENI. This CDR3 spans 14 amino acids. CDR3 nucleotides: TGTGCCAGCTCACCGGGACAGCCAGCCTACGAGCAGTACTTC. Residues: CASSPGQPAYEQYF. The full variable domain, with the rest looked up from reference TRBV18 and TRBJ2-7, is NAGVMQNPRHLVRRRGQEARLRCSPMKGHSHVYWYRQLPEEGLKFMVYLQKENIIDESGMPKERFSAEFPKEGPSILRIQQVVRGDSAAYFCASSPGQPAYEQYFGPGTRLTVT.

This sequence joins TRBV30 and TRBJ2-5; TRBD1 might be the D (5 bases). Germline CDR1 and CDR2: GTSNPN and SVGIG (reference sequence). V shed 4 bases and J shed 1 base, with 16 bases lying between them. The CDR3 has 15 residues. The CDR3 is CAWKGKGRGQETQYF. For the CDR3, the DNA is TGTGCCTGGAAGGGGAAGGGAAGGGGCCAAGAGACCCAGTACTTC. Full variable domain (outside the CDR3, taken from reference TRBV30 and TRBJ2-5): SQTIHQWPATLVQPVGSPLSLECTVEGTSNPNLYWYRQAAGRGLQLLFYSVGIGQISSEVPQNLSASRPQDRQFILSSKKLLLSDSGFYLCAWKGKGRGQETQYFGPGTRLLVL.

This clone was counted a single time. This chain uses TRBV7-6 with TRBJ1-6, with 7 positions matching TRBD1. This CDR3 is 14 amino acids long. Germline V CDR1 and CDR2: SGHVS, FNYEAQ. V dropped 5 bases and J dropped 8; count of bases not matched to a gene: 6. CDR3: CASSPRQGDSPLHF. In DNA, the CDR3 is TGTGCCAGCAGCCCCCGACAGGGAGATTCACCCCTCCACTTT.

This chain uses TRBV6-5 with TRBJ1-1, with D uncertain. V shed 2 bases and J shed 0 bases, with 4 bases lying between them. In germline, CDR1 is MNHEY, CDR2 SVGAGI. The CDR3 spans 13 residues. The CDR3 region is CASSYTLNTEAFF. CDR3 coding DNA: TGTGCCAGCAGTTACACGTTGAACACTGAAGCTTTCTTT.